The T cell receptor beta chain described here comes from a study of blood T cells in healthy people across ages. Study-wide results and caveats: Age advanced and TCR beta diversity per million T cells fell, roughly linearly. The lack of PBMC sorting stopped any conclusive naive versus antigen-experienced comparison. Because donor CMV status was unknown, expanded clonotype changes were possibly confounded.

The use of a sample-barcoded 5' primer and a J-beta primer mix characterized a second PCR of about 6 to 11 cycles. TCRdb itself ran the 5' RACE reads through MiXCR, one entry per CDR3 protein. The sample has some 1.7 million distinct CDR3 sequences; 28% are singletons. CDR1 is ENHRY and CDR2 is SYGVKD in the germline V gene. The V end lost 6 bases, the J end lost 4 bases, and 8 bases lay between the germline ends. CDR3 length: 12 residues. This clonotype was counted only a few times. Its target is unknown. The chain recombines TRBV10-3 with TRBJ2-3; D call uncertain. This TCR was sampled from a young woman in good health. Material for sequencing was blood. The CDR3 region is CAISIESDTQYF. As DNA, the CDR3 is TGTGCCATCAGCATTGAGTCAGATACGCAGTATTTT.